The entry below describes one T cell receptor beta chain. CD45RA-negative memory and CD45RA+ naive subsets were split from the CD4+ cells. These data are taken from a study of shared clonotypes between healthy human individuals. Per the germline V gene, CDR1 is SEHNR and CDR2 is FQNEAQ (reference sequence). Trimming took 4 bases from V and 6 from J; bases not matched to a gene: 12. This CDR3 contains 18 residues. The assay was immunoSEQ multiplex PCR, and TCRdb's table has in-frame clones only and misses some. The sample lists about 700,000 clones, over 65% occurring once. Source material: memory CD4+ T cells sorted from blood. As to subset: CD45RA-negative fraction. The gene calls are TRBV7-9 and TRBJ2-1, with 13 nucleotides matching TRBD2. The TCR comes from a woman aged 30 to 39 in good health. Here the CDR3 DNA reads TGTGCCAGCAGCTCCGGTGCGACTAGCGGGAGGAACCTCAATGAGCAGTTCTTC. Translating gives CASSSGATSGRNLNEQFF.